This T cell receptor (beta chain) was documented in a study of cytomegalovirus exposure and HLA in healthy donors. Study-level points and caveats: The authors enumerated 150 to 200 TCR beta chains as linked to cytomegalovirus. Cytomegalovirus status was reportedly diagnosed by the classifier with high specificity and sensitivity. In all likelihood, a cluster of highly shared sequence variants was a sequencing artifact.

PCR used 60 Vbeta primers and 13 Jbeta primers. Generated by immunoSEQ multiplex PCR, the TCRdb table keeps only in-frame clones and is missing some. Across fewer than 70,000 clones, the top ten clones capture under 7% of the sample. Donors showed nominal health when sampled, although they likely had unrecorded immune exposures. In the case of this clone: Its antigen is unknown.

CDR1 LGHNA and CDR2 YNFKEQ come from the germline V gene. The CDR3 runs to 15 residues. The germline V and J ends were trimmed by 4 bases and 3 bases, with 15 bases remaining between them. The sequencing input was PBMCs. The TCR comes from a man aged 30 to 39 in good health and CMV-seropositive. The V call is TRBV4-2, the J call TRBJ1-1, with D perhaps matching TRBD1 (5 bases). The CDR3 protein is CASSPLGATDTEAFF. The DNA of the CDR3 is TGTGCCAGCAGCCCGTTAGGGGCGACGGACACTGAAGCTTTCTTT.